This TCR beta chain is from a study of T cell clusters in autoimmune cytopenias. Study-level information: Per sample, median TRB depth was about 52,000 reads, yielding a median about 2,500 distinct clonotypes.

The CDR3 is 15 amino acids. Germline V gene lookup returns CDR1 ENHRY and CDR2 SYGVKD. TRB was amplified by touch-down multiplex PCR, primer pools A and B combined. TCRdb reanalyzed the multiplex PCR reads and collapses them to one entry per CDR3 protein, without DNA. This specimen shows roughly 5,000 distinct CDR3 sequences; the ten leading clones hold just over 15%. Each sample's input was 200 to 300 ng genomic DNA, 38,000 or so genome equivalents. These records were also assigned to another study, of T cell repertoires in aging, cancer and after chemotherapy. That work adds: Roughly 8.8 million TCR reads made up the full dataset. Untreated cancer patients had significantly lower blood TCR diversity than age-matched healthy donors.

The sequence was collected from a human donor in good health. The chain is built from TRBV10-3 and TRBJ1-4; TCRdb's D call of TRBD1 is untestable without DNA. Sequencing was carried out using peripheral blood. CDR3 protein: CAISESKGSKEKLFF.